This is a list of T cell receptor beta chains from one sample in a study of T cells after somatic rescue of genetic block. Sequencing was performed with immunoSEQ multiplex PCR; in TCRdb, only in-frame clones are kept and a portion is missing. The repertoire holds approximately 70,000 clones, with approximately 90% as singletons. The sequenced sample consisted of peripheral blood mononuclear cells (PBMCs). These receptors were taken from a man younger than 40. Each CDR3 is given with its conserved first and last residue. The D gene is left open where the match is weak. Clone size is shown for a subset of rows, as once, few, many or a class of expanded clone.

DNA	CDR3	V	D	size	J
TGTGCCAGTAGCCCATCACCGGGACAGTGGCACCAGCCCCAGCATTTT	CASSPSPGQWHQPQHF	TRBV19	TRBD1	.	TRBJ1-5
TGTGCCAGCAGCTCATCCGGGACACTGGGGACTGAAGCTTTCTTT	CASSSSGTLGTEAFF	TRBV11-2	.	.	TRBJ1-1
TGTGCCAGCAGCTCGTGGGGGATGACAGGGGAAGCTTTCTTT	CASSSWGMTGEAFF	TRBV7-2	TRBD1	.	TRBJ1-1
TGTGCCAGCTCACCCGGGGGCAATGAGCAGTTCTTC	CASSPGGNEQFF	TRBV18	.	few	TRBJ2-1
TGCGCCAGCAGCCGAAGAGGGGGGGATGAGCAGTTCTTC	CASSRRGGDEQFF	TRBV4-3	.	.	TRBJ2-1
TGTGCCAGCAGCTTTATGCGGTGGAAGACCCAGTACTTC	CASSFMRWKTQYF	TRBV5-6	.	.	TRBJ2-5
TGCGCCAGCAGCTCGGGACTACGTGGCAATGAGCAGTTCTTC	CASSSGLRGNEQFF	TRBV5-1	TRBD2	.	TRBJ2-1
TGTGCCAGCAGCTGGGGTAGCCAGAGCGGTGACACCATATATTTT	CASSWGSQSGDTIYF	TRBV7-2	.	.	TRBJ1-3
TGTGCCAGCAGTTGGAGGACAGGCGACTCCTACGAGCAGTACTTC	CASSWRTGDSYEQYF	TRBV6-6	TRBD1	.	TRBJ2-7
TGTGCCAGCAGCTTAGTCGCGGCGTCCTCCTACGAGCAGTACTTC	CASSLVAASSYEQYF	TRBV7-2	.	.	TRBJ2-7
TGTGCCAGCACAACAACAACAAGGCTTTCCTATGGCTACACCTTC	CASTTTTRLSYGYTF	TRBV7-9	.	.	TRBJ1-2
TGTGCCAGCAGTAGGGGGCGGTACACTGAAGCTTTCTTT	CASSRGRYTEAFF	TRBV6-6	TRBD1	.	TRBJ1-1
TGTGCCAGCAGTTACGGCGTCAGGGGGATTCCCTACGAGCAGTACTTC	CASSYGVRGIPYEQYF	TRBV6-5	TRBD1	once	TRBJ2-7
TGCAGCGTCTCCGGACAGGCCCGGGGTGGCTACACCTTC	CSVSGQARGGYTF	TRBV29-1	TRBD1	once	TRBJ1-2
TGTGCCAGTAGTATCGGGACTAGCGGGGGCCCGTACCAAGAGACCCAGTACTTC	CASSIGTSGGPYQETQYF	TRBV19	TRBD2	.	TRBJ2-5
TGCGCCAGCAGTCCCTACATGAACACTGAAGCTTTCTTT	CASSPYMNTEAFF	TRBV5-1	.	.	TRBJ1-1
TGTGCCAGCAGTGAAGGGCCCGGACTTTTTGGCGGCTACACCTTC	CASSEGPGLFGGYTF	TRBV2	.	.	TRBJ1-2
TGTGCCAGCAGTTACTCGCGACAGGGGTGGGGTTACGAGCAGTACTTC	CASSYSRQGWGYEQYF	TRBV6-5	TRBD1	.	TRBJ2-7
TGTGCCAGCAGCCGCAGCTCTAGCACAGATACGCAGTATTTT	CASSRSSSTDTQYF	TRBV6-6	.	.	TRBJ2-3
TGTGCCAGCAGCGGATGGACAGGGATCGCCCCGAACACTGAAGCTTTCTTT	CASSGWTGIAPNTEAFF	TRBV5-6	TRBD1	.	TRBJ1-1
TGTGCCAGCAGCCAAGATCGAGGGGGCTCTGGGGCCAACGTCCTGACTTTC	CASSQDRGGSGANVLTF	TRBV14	.	.	TRBJ2-6
TGTGCCAGCAGCTCCCGACAGGGGGTGTACGAGCAGTACTTC	CASSSRQGVYEQYF	TRBV13	TRBD1	.	TRBJ2-7
TGTGCCAGCAGCTTCGGAGCTACATTCAAGAATGAGCAGTTCTTC	CASSFGATFKNEQFF	TRBV7-9	.	.	TRBJ2-1
TGTGCCAGCAGTGATGGAGAGGATAGCAATCAGCCCCAGCATTTT	CASSDGEDSNQPQHF	TRBV6-1	.	.	TRBJ1-5
TGTGCCAGCAGCGGGCCGGGGTCACTGTCGACCCAGTACTTC	CASSGPGSLSTQYF	TRBV9	.	.	TRBJ2-5
TGTGCCAGCAGCCTAAGACTAGCGGGGGGGCGACCCGAGCAGTACTTC	CASSLRLAGGRPEQYF	TRBV5-4	TRBD2	.	TRBJ2-7
TGTGCCAGCAGCTCTACCGGGACTACAGCGAACACTGAAGCTTTCTTT	CASSSTGTTANTEAFF	TRBV7-2	.	.	TRBJ1-1
TGCGCCAGCAGCTTGAGGGACAGCCATTCCTACGAGCAGTACTTC	CASSLRDSHSYEQYF	TRBV5-1	TRBD1	.	TRBJ2-7
TGCGCCAGCAGCTTTCTAGGCCTCGGCGGTGATGAGCAGTTCTTC	CASSFLGLGGDEQFF	TRBV5-1	.	.	TRBJ2-1
TGTGCCAGTAGTATCCCCCCCAGGGGACAGGGACATAATTCACCCCTCCACTTT	CASSIPPRGQGHNSPLHF	TRBV19	TRBD1	.	TRBJ1-6
TGCGCCAGCAGCCAAGGGTGGACACCTAACTATGGCTACACCTTC	CASSQGWTPNYGYTF	TRBV4-1	.	.	TRBJ1-2
TGTGCCATCAATCGTGCGGGGCAGGGCTATGGCTACACCTTC	CAINRAGQGYGYTF	TRBV10-3	.	.	TRBJ1-2
TGTGCCAGCAGCTACCTCCAGAACCTCCGGGGAGCAGGCCAGCAGTACTTC	CASSYLQNLRGAGQQYF	TRBV5-4	.	.	TRBJ2-7
TGTGCCAGCAGGTCGGGGGGGGCGGCGTATGAAAAACTGTTTTTT	CASRSGGAAYEKLFF	TRBV28	.	.	TRBJ1-4
TGCAGCGTTGAAGGAGGACGGTTGAACACTGAAGCTTTCTTT	CSVEGGRLNTEAFF	TRBV29-1	.	few	TRBJ1-1
TGTGCCAGTAGTTTGGGACAGACTTCGTACCAAGAGACCCAGTACTTC	CASSLGQTSYQETQYF	TRBV19	TRBD1	.	TRBJ2-5
TGTGCCTGGAGTCTGGTCGGGACCTCCTACGAGCAGTACTTC	CAWSLVGTSYEQYF	TRBV30	.	.	TRBJ2-7
TGCAGCGTTAGCTCAGGGACCTACGAGCAGTACTTC	CSVSSGTYEQYF	TRBV29-1	.	.	TRBJ2-7